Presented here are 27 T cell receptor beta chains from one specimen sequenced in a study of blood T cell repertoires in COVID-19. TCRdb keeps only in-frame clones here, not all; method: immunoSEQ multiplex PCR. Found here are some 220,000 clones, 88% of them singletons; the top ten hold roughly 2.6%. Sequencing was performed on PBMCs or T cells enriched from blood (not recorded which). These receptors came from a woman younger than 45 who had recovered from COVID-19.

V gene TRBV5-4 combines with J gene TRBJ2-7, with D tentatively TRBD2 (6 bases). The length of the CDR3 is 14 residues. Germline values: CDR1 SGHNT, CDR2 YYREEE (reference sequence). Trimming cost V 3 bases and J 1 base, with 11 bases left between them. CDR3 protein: CASSWATSSYEQYF. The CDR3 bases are TGTGCCAGCAGCTGGGCGACTAGTTCCTACGAGCAGTACTTC.

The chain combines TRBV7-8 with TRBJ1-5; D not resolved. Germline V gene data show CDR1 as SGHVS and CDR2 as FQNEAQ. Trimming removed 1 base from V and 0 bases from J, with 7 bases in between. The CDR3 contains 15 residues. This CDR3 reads CASSLVGGSNQPQHF. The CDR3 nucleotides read TGTGCCAGCAGCTTAGTTGGCGGTAGCAATCAGCCCCAGCATTTT.

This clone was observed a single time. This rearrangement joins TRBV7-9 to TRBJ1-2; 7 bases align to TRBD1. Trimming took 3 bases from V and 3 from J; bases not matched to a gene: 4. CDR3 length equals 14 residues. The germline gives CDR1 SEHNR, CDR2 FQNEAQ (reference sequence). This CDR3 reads CASSLGDRYYGYTF. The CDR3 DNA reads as TGTGCCAGCAGCTTGGGGGACAGATACTATGGCTACACCTTC.

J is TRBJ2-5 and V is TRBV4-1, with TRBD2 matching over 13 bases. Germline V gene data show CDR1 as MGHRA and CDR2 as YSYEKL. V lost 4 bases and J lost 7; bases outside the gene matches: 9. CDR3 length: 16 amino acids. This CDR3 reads CASSRTSGGDQGTQYF. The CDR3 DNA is TGCGCCAGCAGCCGGACTAGCGGGGGCGACCAGGGGACCCAGTACTTC.

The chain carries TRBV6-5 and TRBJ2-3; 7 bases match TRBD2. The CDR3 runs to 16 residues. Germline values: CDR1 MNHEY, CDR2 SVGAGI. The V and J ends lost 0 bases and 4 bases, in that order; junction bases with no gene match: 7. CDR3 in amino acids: CASSYSAGEAADTQYF. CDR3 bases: TGTGCCAGCAGTTACTCGGCGGGGGAGGCGGCAGATACGCAGTATTTT.

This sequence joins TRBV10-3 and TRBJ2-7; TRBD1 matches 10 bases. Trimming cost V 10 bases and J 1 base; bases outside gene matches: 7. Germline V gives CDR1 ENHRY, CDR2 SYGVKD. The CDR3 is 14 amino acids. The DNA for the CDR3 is TGTGCCAGCGCGCGGACAGGGGGATCCTACGAGCAGTACTTC. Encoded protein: CASARTGGSYEQYF.

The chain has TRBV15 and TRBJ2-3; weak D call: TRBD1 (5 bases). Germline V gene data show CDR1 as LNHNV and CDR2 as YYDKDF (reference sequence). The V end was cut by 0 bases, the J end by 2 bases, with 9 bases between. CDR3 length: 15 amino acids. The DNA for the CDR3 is TGTGCCACCAGCAGAGATCCCAGGGCCACAGATACGCAGTATTTT. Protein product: CATSRDPRATDTQYF.

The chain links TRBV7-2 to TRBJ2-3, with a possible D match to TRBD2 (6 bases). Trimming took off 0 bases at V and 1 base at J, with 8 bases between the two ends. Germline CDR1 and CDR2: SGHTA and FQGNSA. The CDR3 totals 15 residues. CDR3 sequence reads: CASSLASSGTDTQYF. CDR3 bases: TGTGCCAGCAGCTTAGCCTCTAGCGGCACAGATACGCAGTATTTT.

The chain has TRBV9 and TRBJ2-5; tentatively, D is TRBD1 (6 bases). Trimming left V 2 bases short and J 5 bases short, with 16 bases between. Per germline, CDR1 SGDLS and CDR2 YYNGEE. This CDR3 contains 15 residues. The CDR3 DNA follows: TGTGCCAGCAGCGTGGGGATTACAGGGTGGGAGACCCAGTACTTC. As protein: CASSVGITGWETQYF.

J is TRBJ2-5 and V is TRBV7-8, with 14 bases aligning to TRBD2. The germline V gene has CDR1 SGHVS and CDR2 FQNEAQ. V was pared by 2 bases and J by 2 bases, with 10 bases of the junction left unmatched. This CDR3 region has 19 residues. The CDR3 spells CASSLTLIGTSGGQETQYF. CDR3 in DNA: TGTGCCAGCAGCTTAACCCTCATTGGGACTAGCGGGGGTCAAGAGACCCAGTACTTC.

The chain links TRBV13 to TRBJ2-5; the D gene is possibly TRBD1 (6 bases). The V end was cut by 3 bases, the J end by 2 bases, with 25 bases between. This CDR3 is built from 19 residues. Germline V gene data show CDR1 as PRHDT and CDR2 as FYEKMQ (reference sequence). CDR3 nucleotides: TGTGCCAGCAGCTTTTATCTCGTGGGGGCGGGTGATACTCAAGAGACCCAGTACTTC. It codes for CASSFYLVGAGDTQETQYF.

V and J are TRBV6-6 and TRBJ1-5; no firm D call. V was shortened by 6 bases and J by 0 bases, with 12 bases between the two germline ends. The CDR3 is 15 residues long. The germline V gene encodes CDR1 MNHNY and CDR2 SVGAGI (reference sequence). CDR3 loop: CASREETPSNQPQHF. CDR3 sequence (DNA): TGTGCCAGCAGGGAGGAGACCCCTAGCAATCAGCCCCAGCATTTT.

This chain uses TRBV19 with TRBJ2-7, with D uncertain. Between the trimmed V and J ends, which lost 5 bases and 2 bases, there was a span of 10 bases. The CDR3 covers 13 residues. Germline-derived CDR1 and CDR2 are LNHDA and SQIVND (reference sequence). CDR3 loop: CASSVTATYEQYF. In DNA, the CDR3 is TGTGCCAGTAGTGTTACAGCTACCTACGAGCAGTACTTC. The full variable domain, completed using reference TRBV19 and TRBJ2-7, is DGGITQSPKYLFRKEGQNVTLSCEQNLNHDAMYWYRQDPGQGLRLIYYSQIVNDFQKGDIAEGYSVSREKKESFPLTVTSAQKNPTAFYLCASSVTATYEQYFGPGTRLTVT.

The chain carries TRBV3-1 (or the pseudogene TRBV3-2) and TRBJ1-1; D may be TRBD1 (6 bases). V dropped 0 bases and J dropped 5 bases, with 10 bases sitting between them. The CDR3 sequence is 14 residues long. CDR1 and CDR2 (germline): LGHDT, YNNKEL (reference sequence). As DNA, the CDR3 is TGTGCCAGCAGCCAAGACCCAGGGACAACTGAAGCTTTCTTT. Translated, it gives CASSQDPGTTEAFF.

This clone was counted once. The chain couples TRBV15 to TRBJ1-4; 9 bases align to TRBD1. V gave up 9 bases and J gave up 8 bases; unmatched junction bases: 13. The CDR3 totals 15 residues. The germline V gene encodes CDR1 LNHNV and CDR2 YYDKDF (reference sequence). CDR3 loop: CATADRGRIGEKLFF. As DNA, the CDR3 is TGTGCCACAGCGGACAGGGGTCGTATAGGAGAAAAACTGTTTTTT.

This CDR3 reads CASSRAGSGNTIYF. CDR3 DNA sequence: TGTGCCAGCAGCAGAGCGGGCTCTGGAAACACCATATATTTT. The rearrangement joins TRBV7-2 to TRBJ1-3; D unclear. The length of the CDR3 is 14 residues. The germline V and J ends were trimmed by 5 bases and 0 bases, with 8 bases remaining between them. CDR1 and CDR2 from the germline V gene are SGHTA and FQGNSA.

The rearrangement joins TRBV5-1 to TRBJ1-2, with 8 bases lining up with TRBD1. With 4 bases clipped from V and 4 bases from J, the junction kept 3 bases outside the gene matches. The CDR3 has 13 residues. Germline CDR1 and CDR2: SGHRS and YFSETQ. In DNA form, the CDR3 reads TGCGCCAGCAGCGTCGGACAGGGCTATGGCTACACCTTC. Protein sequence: CASSVGQGYGYTF.

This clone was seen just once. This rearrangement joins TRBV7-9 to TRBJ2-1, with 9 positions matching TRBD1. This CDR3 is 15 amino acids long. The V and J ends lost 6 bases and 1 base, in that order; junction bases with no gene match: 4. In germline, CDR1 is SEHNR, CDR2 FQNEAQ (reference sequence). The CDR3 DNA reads TGTGCCAGCAGAAAGACAGGGGGTTCCTACAATGAGCAGTTCTTC. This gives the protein CASRKTGGSYNEQFF.

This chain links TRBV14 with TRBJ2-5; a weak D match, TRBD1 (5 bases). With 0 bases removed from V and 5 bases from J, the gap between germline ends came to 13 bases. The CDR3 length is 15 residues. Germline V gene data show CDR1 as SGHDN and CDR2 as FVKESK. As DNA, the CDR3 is TGTGCCAGCAGCCAAGATCAGGGTGGCGCCGAGACCCAGTACTTC. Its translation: CASSQDQGGAETQYF.

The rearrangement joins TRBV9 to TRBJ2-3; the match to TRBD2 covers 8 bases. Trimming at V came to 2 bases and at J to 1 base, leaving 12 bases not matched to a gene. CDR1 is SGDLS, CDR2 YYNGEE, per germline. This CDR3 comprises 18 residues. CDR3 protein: CASSVEPGGSFGTDTQYF. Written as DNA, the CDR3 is TGTGCCAGCAGCGTGGAGCCGGGGGGGAGTTTCGGCACAGATACGCAGTATTTT.

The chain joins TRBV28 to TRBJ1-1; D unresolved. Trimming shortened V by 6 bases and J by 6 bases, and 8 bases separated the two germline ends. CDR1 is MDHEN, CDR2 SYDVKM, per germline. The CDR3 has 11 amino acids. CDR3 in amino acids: CASSGVAEAFF. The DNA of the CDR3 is TGTGCCAGCAGCGGGGTCGCTGAAGCTTTCTTT.

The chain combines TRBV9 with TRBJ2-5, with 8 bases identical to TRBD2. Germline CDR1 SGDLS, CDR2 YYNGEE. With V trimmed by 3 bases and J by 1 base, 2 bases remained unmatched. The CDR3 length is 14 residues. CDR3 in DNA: TGTGCCAGCAGCGGCGGACTAGCCCAAGAGACCCAGTACTTC. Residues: CASSGGLAQETQYF.

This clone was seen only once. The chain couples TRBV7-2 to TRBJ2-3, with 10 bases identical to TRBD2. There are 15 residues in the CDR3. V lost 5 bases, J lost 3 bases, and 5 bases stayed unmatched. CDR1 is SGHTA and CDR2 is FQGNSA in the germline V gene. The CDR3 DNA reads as TGTGCCAGCAGCACCCTAGCGGGGGTAACAGATACGCAGTATTTT. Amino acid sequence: CASSTLAGVTDTQYF.

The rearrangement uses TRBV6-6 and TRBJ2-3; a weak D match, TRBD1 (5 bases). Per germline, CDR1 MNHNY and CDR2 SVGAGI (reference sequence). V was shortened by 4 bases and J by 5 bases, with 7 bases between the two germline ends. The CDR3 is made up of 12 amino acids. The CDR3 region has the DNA TGTGCCAGCAGTTTAGGGGTAGATACGCAGTATTTT. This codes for CASSLGVDTQYF.

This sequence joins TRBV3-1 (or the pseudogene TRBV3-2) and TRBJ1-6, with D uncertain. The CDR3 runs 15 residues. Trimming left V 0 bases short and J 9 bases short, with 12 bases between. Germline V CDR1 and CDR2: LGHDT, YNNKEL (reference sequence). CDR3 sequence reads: CASSQDRVSGSPLHF. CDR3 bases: TGTGCCAGCAGCCAAGATCGGGTGTCGGGTTCACCCCTCCACTTT.

The CDR3, as DNA: TGTGCCAGCAGCTTGCTAGGGACAGGGGAGGGCGAGCAGTACTTC. Protein sequence: CASSLLGTGEGEQYF. This chain uses TRBV5-5 with TRBJ2-7, with 10 positions matching TRBD1. The V segment lost 1 base and the J segment 6 bases; nucleotides outside the gene matches: 7. Germline assignment: CDR1 SGHKS and CDR2 YYEKEE (reference sequence). This CDR3 comprises 15 residues. Variable domain in full (rest from reference TRBV5-5 and TRBJ2-7): DAGVTQSPTHLIKTRGQQVTLRCSPISGHKSVSWYQQVLGQGPQFIFQYYEKEERGRGNFPDRFSARQFPNYSSELNVNALLLGDSALYLCASSLLGTGEGEQYFGPGTRLTVT.

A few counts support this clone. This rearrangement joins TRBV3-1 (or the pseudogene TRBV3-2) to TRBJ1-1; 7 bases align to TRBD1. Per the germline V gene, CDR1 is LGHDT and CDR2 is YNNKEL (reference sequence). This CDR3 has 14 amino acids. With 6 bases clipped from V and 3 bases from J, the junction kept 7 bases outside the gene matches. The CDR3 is CASRFDRADTEAFF. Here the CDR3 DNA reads TGTGCCAGCAGATTCGACAGGGCGGACACTGAAGCTTTCTTT.